These T cell receptor beta chains were read from a single sample in a study of T cells after yellow fever vaccination. TCRdb fed the 5' RACE reads into MiXCR, producing one record per CDR3 protein. Here the sample spans about 550,000 distinct CDR3 sequences, about 19% being singletons. Material: PBMCs, obtained 15 days after the yellow fever booster vaccination. The receptors were gathered from a man aged 25 to 45 who received the YFV17D yellow fever vaccine. Both conserved end residues are part of each CDR3. The D gene is left open where the match is weak. Size values are once, few and many counts, or a class for expanded clones, and some rows have none.

len | abundance | j_gene | v_gene | d_gene | CDR3aa | CDR3nt
14 | few | TRBJ1-5 | TRBV6-2/TRBV6-3 | TRBD1 | CASSKRQGEQPQHF | TGTGCCAGCAGTAAACGACAGGGCGAACAGCCCCAGCATTTT
13 | few | TRBJ2-3 | TRBV20-1 | . | CSERPGSTDTQYF | TGCAGTGAAAGACCCGGATCGACAGATACGCAGTATTTT
18 | . | TRBJ2-2 | TRBV10-3 | TRBD1 | CAISRPKKTGDNTGELFF | TGTGCCATCAGCCGACCAAAGAAGACAGGGGATAACACCGGGGAGCTGTTTTTT
15 | few | TRBJ2-7 | TRBV6-1 | TRBD2 | CASSVGLAEAYEQYF | TGTGCCAGCAGTGTTGGACTAGCGGAAGCCTACGAGCAGTACTTC
14 | . | TRBJ2-2 | TRBV12-3/TRBV12-4 | . | CASSPGQHTGELFF | TGTGCCAGCTCGCCGGGACAACACACCGGGGAGCTGTTTTTT
14 | few | TRBJ1-1 | TRBV20-1 | . | CSASSGVSVTEAFF | TGCAGTGCTAGTAGCGGTGTTTCAGTCACTGAAGCTTTCTTT
16 | few | TRBJ2-1 | TRBV23-1 | TRBD2 | CASGLAGDVRVNEQFF | TGCGCCAGCGGACTAGCGGGAGATGTGAGGGTCAATGAGCAGTTCTTC
13 | . | TRBJ2-1 | TRBV5-1 | TRBD2 | CASSPAGVNEQFF | TGCGCCAGCAGCCCCGCGGGGGTCAATGAGCAGTTCTTC
14 | few | TRBJ2-5 | TRBV20-1 | . | CSFFRDRTQETQYF | TGCAGTTTTTTCCGAGACAGGACACAAGAGACCCAGTACTTC
14 | few | TRBJ2-7 | TRBV9 | . | CASSPPRSPGEQYF | TGTGCCAGCAGCCCTCCAAGGAGTCCGGGGGAGCAGTACTTC
12 | few | TRBJ2-1 | TRBV7-2 | . | CASSLEVGDQFF | TGTGCCAGCAGCTTAGAGGTAGGAGACCAGTTCTTC
13 | . | TRBJ2-7 | TRBV29-1 | TRBD1 | CSVDLGGTYEQYF | TGCAGCGTAGACTTAGGGGGCACCTACGAGCAGTACTTC
17 | few | TRBJ2-2 | TRBV5-1 | . | CASSYGHVGKNTGELFF | TGCGCCAGCAGCTACGGCCACGTGGGAAAGAACACCGGGGAGCTGTTTTTT
14 | . | TRBJ2-5 | TRBV23-1 | . | CASSQSRLRETQYF | TGCGCCAGCAGTCAATCTAGGCTAAGAGAGACCCAGTACTTC
12 | few | TRBJ2-3 | TRBV12-3/TRBV12-4 | . | CASSFVSDTQYF | TGTGCCAGCAGTTTCGTCTCGGATACGCAGTATTTT
14 | few | TRBJ2-5 | TRBV5-1 | . | CASSLVQKGETQYF | TGCGCCAGCAGCTTGGTCCAGAAAGGAGAGACCCAGTACTTC